This T cell receptor beta chain comes out of a study of blood T cell repertoires in COVID-19. Study in general: Spain, Italy and the United States supplied samples that represented acute and convalescent COVID-19.

The CDR3 contains 14 residues. Trimming pared 3 bases from V and 7 bases from J, leaving 16 bases between. CDR1 SGDLS and CDR2 YYNGEE come from the germline V gene. Clones were read by immunoSEQ multiplex PCR, and TCRdb kept only the in-frame ones, dropping some. Among 250,000 or so clones listed, approximately 91% were seen once. What was sequenced was peripheral blood. The chain links TRBV9 to TRBJ1-2; the D gene is possibly TRBD1 (6 bases). The clonotype was recovered from a woman under 40 with acute or convalescent COVID-19. In nucleotides, the CDR3 is TGTGCCAGCAGCGCAAACACAGGGTGGGGTGGCTACACCTTC. Translating it yields CASSANTGWGGYTF.